This entry lists 20 T cell receptor beta chains sequenced from one sample in a study of OX40 agonist ivuxolimab in advanced cancers. The data were produced by immunoSEQ multiplex PCR, yet TCRdb's version contains in-frame clones alone and is incomplete. This table has 60,000 to 70,000 clones, over 80% appearing once. The material sequenced was CD4+ or CD8+ T cells sorted from blood, taken in a trial of the OX40 agonist ivuxolimab. All receptors come from an adult with an advanced solid tumor such as melanoma, head and neck, liver or kidney cancer.

The chain links TRBV27 to TRBJ1-3, with 9 bases that match TRBD1. From germline, CDR1 is MNHEY and CDR2 SMNVEV (reference sequence). The CDR3 has 19 residues. The V segment lost 6 bases and the J segment 1 base; nucleotides outside the gene matches: 16. The CDR3 sequence: CASSPVNRGRSWSGNTIYF. In nucleotides, the CDR3 is TGTGCCAGCAGCCCCGTGAACAGGGGGCGTTCATGGTCTGGAAACACCATATATTTT.

The chain combines TRBV7-2 with TRBJ2-4; D unclear. V lost 4 bases to trimming and J lost 6 bases, with 13 bases between them. There are 14 residues in the CDR3. Germline V gene data show CDR1 as SGHTA and CDR2 as FQGNSA. CDR3 sequence (DNA): TGTGCCAGCAGCTCCCGCCTTAATGGAAACATTCAGTACTTC. Protein: CASSSRLNGNIQYF. The whole variable domain, remainder taken from reference TRBV7-2 and TRBJ2-4, is GAGVSQSPSNKVTEKGKDVELRCDPISGHTALYWYRQSLGQGLEFLIYFQGNSAPDKSGLPSDRFSAERTGGSVSTLTIQRTQQEDSAVYLCASSSRLNGNIQYFGAGTRLSVL.

The chain employs TRBV5-1 and TRBJ2-1, with a possible D match to TRBD1 (7 bases). There are 14 residues in the CDR3. Trimming stripped 4 bases from V and 4 bases from J, with 12 bases between. From germline, CDR1 is SGHRS and CDR2 YFSETQ. The CDR3 protein is CASSAGQQYNEQFF. In DNA, the CDR3 is TGCGCCAGCAGCGCGGGACAGCAATACAATGAGCAGTTCTTC.

This chain's CDR3 is CASSSSPGNTGELFF. Written as DNA, the CDR3 is TGTGCCAGCAGCTCATCACCCGGGAACACCGGGGAGCTGTTTTTT. The chain employs TRBV5-6 and TRBJ2-2; D gene ambiguous. Germline V gene data show CDR1 as SGHDT and CDR2 as YYEEEE. This CDR3 comprises 15 residues. The V gene lost 3 bases and the J gene lost 1 base, with 10 bases spanning the gap. Full variable domain (rest looked up from reference TRBV5-6 and TRBJ2-2): DAGVTQSPTHLIKTRGQQVTLRCSPKSGHDTVSWYQQALGQGPQFIFQYYEEEERQRGNFPDRFSGHQFPNYSSELNVNALLLGDSALYLCASSSSPGNTGELFFGEGSRLTVL.

V and J are TRBV18 and TRBJ2-2, with D possibly being TRBD1 (5 bases). CDR3 length: 15 residues. From germline, CDR1 is KGHSH and CDR2 LQKENI. V was pared by 1 base and J by 3 bases, with 9 bases between. The CDR3: CASSPQGADTGELFF. The CDR3 region has the DNA TGTGCCAGCTCACCACAAGGGGCGGACACCGGGGAGCTGTTTTTT. The full variable domain, in which reference TRBV18 and TRBJ2-2 provide the parts outside the CDR3, is NAGVMQNPRHLVRRRGQEARLRCSPMKGHSHVYWYRQLPEEGLKFMVYLQKENIIDESGMPKERFSAEFPKEGPSILRIQQVVRGDSAAYFCASSPQGADTGELFFGEGSRLTVL.

The chain links TRBV30 to TRBJ2-3, with D unclear. This CDR3 region has 14 residues. Germline V gene sequence: CDR1 GTSNPN, CDR2 SVGIG (reference sequence). The V gene lost 0 bases and the J gene lost 4 bases, with 11 bases spanning the gap. The CDR3 loop is CAWSVGQPSDTQYF. For the CDR3, the DNA is TGTGCCTGGAGTGTAGGTCAGCCTTCAGATACGCAGTATTTT.

CDR3 nucleotide sequence: TGTGCCAGCAGTGCTGGCGGCACCGGGGAGCTGTTTTTT. Translating it yields CASSAGGTGELFF. The V gene is TRBV2, the J gene TRBJ2-2; no clear D. From germline, CDR1 is SNHLY and CDR2 FYNNEI. CDR3 length equals 13 residues. V lost 4 bases to trimming and J lost 4 bases, with 7 bases between them.

The CDR3 nucleotides are TGTGCCAGCTCACCACTGAGAACGCAGTTTGGCGAGCAGTACTTC. Protein: CASSPLRTQFGEQYF. The V call is TRBV18, the J call TRBJ2-7; D unclear. CDR1 is KGHSH and CDR2 is LQKENI in the germline V gene. The V end lost 1 base, the J end lost 6 bases, and 16 bases lay between the germline ends. The CDR3 has 15 amino acids.

The chain joins TRBV27 to TRBJ1-3; 8 nucleotides line up with TRBD1. This CDR3 is built from 15 residues. The trim removed 4 bases at V and 2 bases at J, leaving 4 bases unmatched. Looked up from germline, CDR1 is MNHEY and CDR2 is SMNVEV (reference sequence). This CDR3 reads CASSSTGGTGNTIYF. CDR3 DNA: TGTGCCAGCAGTTCAACAGGGGGAACTGGAAACACCATATATTTT.

The J gene is TRBJ2-1, the V gene TRBV7-2; 7 bases match TRBD1. Trimming at V came to 5 bases and at J to 7 bases, leaving 2 bases not matched to a gene. The CDR3 sequence is 12 residues long. Germline V CDR1 and CDR2: SGHTA, FQGNSA. The CDR3 loop reads CASSRTGNEQFF. DNA of the CDR3: TGTGCCAGCAGCCGGACAGGAAATGAGCAGTTCTTC.

This chain links TRBV27 with TRBJ1-2; unclear D gene. Trimming removed 5 bases at V and 4 bases at J, with 11 bases between. Germline V gene data show CDR1 as MNHEY and CDR2 as SMNVEV (reference sequence). The length of the CDR3 is 13 residues. In DNA form, the CDR3 reads TGTGCCAGCAGTAGAGGGCGGGCCTATGGCTACACCTTC. Protein product: CASSRGRAYGYTF.

This clone was seen a single time. The chain has TRBV4-3 and TRBJ2-7, with 7 bases aligning to TRBD1. CDR1 is LGHNA and CDR2 is YSLEER in the germline V gene. J gave up 4 bases and V 0 bases, and 6 bases lay outside the gene matches. This CDR3 region has 15 residues. The CDR3 protein is CASSQDRRQGYEQYF. The CDR3 DNA reads as TGCGCCAGCAGCCAAGATCGACGACAGGGATACGAGCAGTACTTC.

This clone has only one observation. The CDR3 coding sequence is TGTGCCACCAGCTCAGGACTCGGTCCCCAGCATTTT. Amino acid sequence: CATSSGLGPQHF. The V call is TRBV15, the J call TRBJ1-5; D uncertain. Germline CDR1 LNHNV, CDR2 YYDKDF (reference sequence). V dropped 5 bases and J dropped 10 bases, with 12 bases sitting between them. CDR3 length: 12 residues.

This chain connects TRBV28 to TRBJ2-4, with a weak D call TRBD2 (5 bases). Germline loops: CDR1 MDHEN, CDR2 SYDVKM. Trimming shortened V by 5 bases and J by 0 bases, and 11 bases separated the two germline ends. CDR3 length: 15 residues. The CDR3: CASSTQRLAKNIQYF. DNA of the CDR3: TGTGCCAGCAGTACCCAGCGGCTAGCCAAAAACATTCAGTACTTC. Combining the CDR3 with reference TRBV28 and TRBJ2-4 gives the whole variable domain DVKVTQSSRYLVKRTGEKVFLECVQDMDHENMFWYRQDPGLGLRLIYFSYDVKMKEKGDIPEGYSVSREKKERFSLILESASTNQTSMYLCASSTQRLAKNIQYFGAGTRLSVL.

The V and J genes are TRBV10-3 and TRBJ1-4; no definite D call. Germline values: CDR1 ENHRY, CDR2 SYGVKD. The CDR3 sequence is 13 residues long. Trimming took 3 bases from V and 7 from J, leaving 9 bases between them. DNA of the CDR3: TGTGCCATCAGTGATGCAGAGGTTGAAAAACTGTTTTTT. This translates into CAISDAEVEKLFF.

The chain combines TRBV5-4 with TRBJ1-1; D unresolved. Looked up from germline, CDR1 is SGHNT and CDR2 is YYREEE (reference sequence). This CDR3 spans 14 amino acids. V dropped 4 bases and J dropped 1 base, with 11 bases sitting between them. The CDR3 here is CASSVFRRNTEAFF. CDR3 sequence (DNA): TGTGCCAGCAGCGTTTTCAGAAGGAACACTGAAGCTTTCTTT.

This clone was seen once. The gene calls are TRBV5-1 and TRBJ2-2; 9 bases agree with TRBD1. V lost 4 bases and J lost 3; bases outside the gene matches: 7. Germline V gene lookup returns CDR1 SGHRS and CDR2 YFSETQ. The CDR3 is 16 residues long. CDR3 sequence (DNA): TGCGCCAGCAGCCCCGGGACAGGGATGGACACCGGGGAGCTGTTTTTT. This codes for CASSPGTGMDTGELFF.

The J gene is TRBJ1-4, the V gene TRBV2, with unresolved D. Per germline, CDR1 SNHLY and CDR2 FYNNEI. CDR3 length: 12 residues. Trimming pared 7 bases from V and 7 bases from J, leaving 10 bases between. CDR3 residues: CASTAEIEKLFF. The CDR3 nucleotides read TGTGCCAGCACCGCGGAAATTGAAAAACTGTTTTTT.

The V call is TRBV5-1, the J call TRBJ2-7; D uncertain. The CDR3 is 14 residues long. Germline V gene lookup returns CDR1 SGHRS and CDR2 YFSETQ. Trimming removed 0 bases from V and 0 bases from J, with 7 bases in between. The CDR3 loop is CASSLDQPSYEQYF. CDR3 bases: TGCGCCAGCAGCTTGGACCAGCCCTCCTACGAGCAGTACTTC.

This chain connects TRBV25-1 to TRBJ1-1; possibly TRBD1 for D (6 bases). V lost 4 bases to trimming and J lost 11 bases, with 20 bases between them. There are 14 residues in the CDR3. Germline values: CDR1 MGHDK, CDR2 SYGVNS. CDR3 coding DNA: TGTGCCAGCAGTGTTACTCCGACAGGAAATGCCGCTTTCTTT. Protein: CASSVTPTGNAAFF.